This paragraph covers one T cell receptor (beta chain) sequence. Diagnostic criteria for definite or probable disease, in their recently defined form, were met by the patients with Susac syndrome. The RNA, roughly 0.5 to 1 ug, was put through reverse transcription using random hexamers. MiXCR was run by TCRdb on the immunoSEQ multiplex PCR reads, yielding one entry per CDR3 protein. The table has roughly 180,000 distinct CDR3 sequences, over 90% seen once. CDR3 length equals 12 residues. Deletions cut 7 bases from V and 2 bases from J, with 11 bases between. Germline-derived CDR1 and CDR2 are SQVTM and ANQGSEA. The data were obtained in a study of CD8 T cells in Susac syndrome.

This receptor was identified in a human donor with Susac syndrome. V gene TRBV29-1 combines with J gene TRBJ1-2; D is undetermined. The material sequenced was CD4+ T cells from PBMCs. The CDR3 region has the DNA TGCAGCGCGGCCGGAACGAACTATGGCTACACCTTC. Its translation is CSAAGTNYGYTF.